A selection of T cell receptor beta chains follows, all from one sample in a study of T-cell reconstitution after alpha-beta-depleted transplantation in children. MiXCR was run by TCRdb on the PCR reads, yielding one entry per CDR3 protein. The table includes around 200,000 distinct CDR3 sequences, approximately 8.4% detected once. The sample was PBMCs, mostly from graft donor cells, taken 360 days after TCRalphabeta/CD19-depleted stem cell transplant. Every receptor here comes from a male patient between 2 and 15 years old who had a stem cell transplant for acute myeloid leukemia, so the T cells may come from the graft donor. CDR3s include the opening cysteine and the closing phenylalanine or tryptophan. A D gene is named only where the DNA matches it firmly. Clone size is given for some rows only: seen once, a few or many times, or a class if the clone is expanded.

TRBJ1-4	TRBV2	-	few	CASSEARVGEKLFF	TGTGCCAGCAGTGAAGCGAGGGTGGGTGAAAAACTGTTTTTT
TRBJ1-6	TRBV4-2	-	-	CASSPRQGYLHF	TGTGCCAGCAGCCCCCGCCAGGGCTACCTCCACTTT
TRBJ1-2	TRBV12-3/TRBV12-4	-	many	CASSLWGGYTF	TGTGCCAGCAGTTTGTGGGGTGGCTACACCTTC
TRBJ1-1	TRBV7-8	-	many	CASSFTPGYTEAFF	TGTGCCAGCAGCTTTACTCCGGGTTACACTGAAGCTTTCTTT
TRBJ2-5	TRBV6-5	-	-	CASSYLDRQETQYF	TGTGCCAGCAGTTACCTGGACAGACAAGAGACCCAGTACTTC
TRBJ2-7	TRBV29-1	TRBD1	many	CSVDGQGGSYEQYF	TGCAGCGTTGATGGACAGGGGGGATCCTACGAGCAGTACTTC
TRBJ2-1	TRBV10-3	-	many	CAISEADTSSYNEQFF	TGTGCCATCAGTGAGGCCGACACGAGCTCCTACAATGAGCAGTTCTTC
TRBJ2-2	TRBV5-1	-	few	CASSFRSRGSNTGELFF	TGCGCCAGCAGCTTTCGTTCCAGGGGTTCGAACACCGGGGAGCTGTTTTTT
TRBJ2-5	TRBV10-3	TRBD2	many	CAIKGGTSGAQETQYF	TGTGCCATCAAGGGGGGGACTAGCGGTGCCCAGGAGACCCAGTACTTC
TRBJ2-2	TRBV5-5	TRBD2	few	CASSSGLATGELFF	TGTGCCAGCAGCTCAGGACTAGCCACCGGGGAGCTGTTTTTT
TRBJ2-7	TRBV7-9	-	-	CASSLPFRSINEQYF	TGTGCCAGCAGCCTCCCCTTTAGGTCGATCAACGAGCAGTACTTC
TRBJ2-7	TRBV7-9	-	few	CASSFTGREGEQYF	TGTGCCAGCAGCTTCACTGGCAGGGAAGGCGAGCAGTACTTC
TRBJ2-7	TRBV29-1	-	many	CSVWEPYEQYF	TGCAGCGTTTGGGAGCCCTACGAGCAGTACTTC
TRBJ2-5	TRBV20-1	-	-	CSASEGGRGLETQYF	TGCAGTGCTAGCGAAGGAGGAAGGGGCTTGGAGACCCAGTACTTC